This TCR beta chain derives from a study of cytotoxic CD8 clonotypes in ibrutinib-treated CLL. Study background: Within the patient group, some 11 were relapsed/refractory and 15 treatment-naive, and 17 to 18 were IGHV unmutated. Patients attained some 24 partial and 2 complete responses; at median 68 months, about 14 remained remitted while around twelve progressed. Findings and caveats of the study: Patients had baseline clonality above age-matched healthy donors, and this clonality moved with circulating CD8+ T-cell counts.

This clone appeared a single time. What it binds is unknown. Measured with immunoSEQ multiplex PCR; TCRdb has only the in-frame clones, and not every one. This table holds nearly 300,000 clones, 65% to 85% found once. The CDR3 sequence is 16 residues long. CDR1 is SEHNR and CDR2 is FQNEAQ in the germline V gene (reference sequence). Trimming removed 2 bases at V and 2 bases at J, with 16 bases between. This clonotype was sampled from a human donor with chronic lymphocytic leukemia. Sequencing used PBMCs, obtained at disease progression, from a patient treated with ibrutinib. The chain joins TRBV7-9 to TRBJ2-7, with D possibly matching TRBD1 (7 bases). The CDR3 reads CASSLPRGQPPYEQYF. The CDR3 region has the DNA TGTGCCAGCAGCTTACCGCGGGGACAGCCTCCCTACGAGCAGTACTTC.